The 13 T cell receptor beta chains below come from one sample, sequenced in a study of blood T cell repertoires in COVID-19. Sequencing used immunoSEQ multiplex PCR; TCRdb keeps in-frame clones, though not all of them. Seen here are 300,000 or so clones, about nine tenths observed once, and the top ten hold roughly 1.6%. Sequenced: peripheral blood. The receptors here all came from a middle-aged woman who had recovered from COVID-19.

This chain connects TRBV7-6 to TRBJ2-2; 8 nucleotides align to TRBD1. Trimming cost V 5 bases and J 0 bases; bases outside gene matches: 5. The V gene's germline CDR1 is SGHVS and CDR2 FNYEAQ. The CDR3 consists of 16 residues. For the CDR3, the DNA is TGTGCCAGCAGCCCCCAGGACAGGGCGAACACCGGGGAGCTGTTTTTT. Its protein is CASSPQDRANTGELFF.

In its sample, this clone was seen a few times. This rearrangement joins TRBV9 to TRBJ2-3; 7 bases fit TRBD2. Trimming cost V 4 bases and J 0 bases; bases outside gene matches: 11. Germline-derived CDR1 and CDR2 are SGDLS and YYNGEE. This CDR3 has 17 amino acids. The chain's CDR3 is CASSLHELATSTDTQYF. In nucleotides, the CDR3 is TGTGCCAGCAGCCTACACGAACTAGCGACTAGCACAGATACGCAGTATTTT.

This rearrangement joins TRBV5-1 to TRBJ1-2; 11 bases align to TRBD1. CDR3 length equals 14 residues. V was clipped by 3 bases and J by 6 bases; unmatched bases: 4. Germline CDR1 and CDR2: SGHRS and YFSETQ. The CDR3 sequence: CASSWDRGKDGYTF. As DNA, the CDR3 is TGCGCCAGCAGCTGGGACAGGGGGAAGGATGGCTACACCTTC.

The chain is built from TRBV7-3 and TRBJ1-1; tentatively, D is TRBD1 (5 bases). Trimming removed 2 bases at V and 0 bases at J, with 7 bases between. Germline V gene data show CDR1 as SGHTA and CDR2 as FQGTGA. This CDR3 contains 14 residues. CDR3 amino acids: CASSLGGMNTEAFF. CDR3 nucleotide sequence: TGTGCCAGCAGCTTAGGGGGGATGAACACTGAAGCTTTCTTT.

This clone was detected only a few times. V gene TRBV2 combines with J gene TRBJ1-1; the D gene is possibly TRBD1 (5 bases). The CDR3 is made up of 13 amino acids. Between the trimmed V and J ends, which lost 1 base and 6 bases, there was a span of 9 bases. Germline V gene data show CDR1 as SNHLY and CDR2 as FYNNEI. CDR3 nucleotides: TGTGCCAGCAGTGAAGAGGGGAGGGCTGAAGCTTTCTTT. As protein: CASSEEGRAEAFF.

The chain has TRBV18 and TRBJ1-2; D call uncertain. Germline-derived CDR1 and CDR2 are KGHSH and LQKENI. This CDR3 is built from 13 residues. V was shortened by 3 bases and J by 4 bases, with 9 bases between the two germline ends. This CDR3 reads CASSPGSLYGYTF. DNA for the CDR3: TGTGCCAGCTCACCCGGGTCCCTCTATGGCTACACCTTC.

This clone came up a few times. The rearrangement links TRBV30 to TRBJ1-6, with 7 bases fitting TRBD1. The trim removed 4 bases at V and 7 bases at J, leaving 7 bases unmatched. This CDR3 has 14 residues. Per the germline V gene, CDR1 is GTSNPN and CDR2 is SVGIG (reference sequence). CDR3 residues: CAWMVAGGNSPLHF. In nucleotides, the CDR3 is TGTGCCTGGATGGTGGCAGGGGGAAATTCACCCCTCCACTTT. The full variable domain, with the rest looked up from reference TRBV30 and TRBJ1-6, is SQTIHQWPATLVQPVGSPLSLECTVEGTSNPNLYWYRQAAGRGLQLLFYSVGIGQISSEVPQNLSASRPQDRQFILSSKKLLLSDSGFYLCAWMVAGGNSPLHFGNGTRLTVT.

CDR3 amino acids: CASRSRGTGSDTEAFF. DNA for the CDR3: TGTGCCAGCAGGTCCCGTGGGACAGGATCGGACACTGAAGCTTTCTTT. The V call is TRBV28, the J call TRBJ1-1; the match to TRBD1 covers 8 bases. Trimming took 6 bases from V and 3 from J; bases not matched to a gene: 12. The CDR3 runs 16 residues. Germline CDR1 MDHEN, CDR2 SYDVKM.

A single count supports this clone. The genes are TRBV5-6 and TRBJ1-2; D is undetermined. Trimming left V 4 bases short and J 3 bases short, with 10 bases between. CDR3 length equals 13 residues. Germline V gene sequence: CDR1 SGHDT, CDR2 YYEEEE. The CDR3 region is CASSPEPYYGYTF. CDR3 sequence (DNA): TGTGCCAGCAGCCCGGAGCCTTACTATGGCTACACCTTC.

This chain connects TRBV6-6 to TRBJ1-2; 9 bases line up with TRBD1. V trimming: 7 bases; J trimming: 5 bases; junction bases outside the gene matches: 14. Germline CDR1 is MNHNY and CDR2 is SVGAGI (reference sequence). This CDR3 comprises 16 residues. CDR3 bases: TGTGCCAGCACCCAGCCATCCGGGACAGGGATATATGGCTACACCTTC. Its protein product is CASTQPSGTGIYGYTF.

J is TRBJ1-5 and V is TRBV5-8, with D tentatively TRBD1 (5 bases). Germline CDR1 is SGHTS and CDR2 is YDEGEE. Trimming took 1 base from V and 5 from J, leaving 7 bases between them. This CDR3 comprises 13 residues. CDR3 amino acids: CASSLTGDQPQHF. Written as DNA, the CDR3 is TGTGCCAGCAGCTTGACAGGCGATCAGCCCCAGCATTTT.

V gene TRBV5-1 combines with J gene TRBJ1-3; D not certain. The CDR3 consists of 16 residues. V shed 3 bases and J shed 0 bases, with 13 bases lying between them. Germline V gene data show CDR1 as SGHRS and CDR2 as YFSETQ. The CDR3 reads CASSSDGGASGNTIYF. The CDR3 nucleotides are TGCGCCAGCAGCTCCGACGGAGGTGCCTCTGGAAACACCATATATTTT. The complete variable domain, with remaining parts taken from reference TRBV5-1 and TRBJ1-3, reads KAGVTQTPRYLIKTRGQQVTLSCSPISGHRSVSWYQQTPGQGLQFLFEYFSETQRNKGNFPGRFSGRQFSNSRSEMNVSTLELGDSALYLCASSSDGGASGNTIYFGEGSWLTVV.

The rearrangement uses TRBV7-9 and TRBJ1-6; 9 bases align to TRBD1. After removal of 6 bases from V and 7 bases from J, the junction contained 4 bases not matched to a gene. Germline V CDR1 and CDR2: SEHNR, FQNEAQ (reference sequence). The CDR3 runs 14 residues. The CDR3 sequence: CASSWGQGNSPLHF. DNA for the CDR3: TGTGCCAGCAGTTGGGGACAGGGAAATTCACCCCTCCACTTT.